Sequencing of this T cell receptor beta chain was carried out in a study of blood T cell repertoires in COVID-19 (dated by TCRdb to the early 2020s). Describing the broader study: Samples from collaborators originated in the United States, Italy and Spain and spanned both the acute and convalescent phases of COVID-19. Where available, HLA class I and class II types were obtained from metadata supplied by the sample provider rather than from assay-based typing. The repertoires were made available in a free public database intended to serve as a resource for research on the immune response to SARS-CoV-2. Nearly every sample came with metadata listing a de-identified subject ID, COVID-19 status, age in years and sex. Deeply sampled blood TCRbeta repertoires from subjects exposed to, actively infected with, or recovered from COVID-19 were included in the dataset. The material from the prospective study consisted of cDNA or gDNA derived from T cells, B-cell-depleted T cells, or PBMCs. Samples were obtained from the ongoing ImmuneRACE study (first 160 participants) and from over 1,000 subjects provided by 6 global collaborators. Overall study results and their limits: The quantity of clinical and demographic metadata differed by source and by participant and was supplied without curation.

This clone was detected a few times. This receptor's antigen is unknown. Base qualities are not provided; no much larger clone lies one nucleotide away. TCRbeta CDR3 regions were amplified from genomic DNA using the immunoSEQ Assay, a bias-controlled multiplex PCR. The published analysis was carried out like this. Nucleated cell counts per sample were estimated from amplification of reference gene primers within the assay. To quantify the absolute abundance of each unique TCRbeta CDR3 rearrangement, sequence reads were collapsed and filtered. For each sample, productive Simpson clonality was calculated as the square root of Simpson's diversity index across productive rearrangements. Drawn from immuneACCESS, this table holds only the in-frame rearrangements with V and J called that TCRdb kept. Clones are partly lost; checked studies trace under half to an unresolved V gene and leave the rest unexplained. V, J and clone size reflect that table, while D and trimming were determined from the DNA. This sample comprises 90,000 to 130,000 clones, around four fifths of them detected only once. Approximately 15% of the sample goes to the ten largest clones.

Trimming takes 7 bases off V and 1 base off J; junction bases not matched to a gene: 8. Per the germline V gene, MRHNA is the CDR1 and SNTAGT is the CDR2. The CDR3, from cysteine to phenylalanine, totals 15 residues. Just CDR3 DNA is preserved here, 45 bases in frame from base 1. The collaborating institutions used their own protocols to collect whole blood in K2EDTA tubes. For TCRbeta analysis, collaborator samples were shipped as frozen whole blood, as isolated PBMCs, or as DNA extracted from either sample type. The receptor chain draws on TRBV6-4 and TRBJ2-7; 9 junctional bases match TRBD1. This sequence originates from a woman aged 60-75 years with acute or convalescent COVID-19. Sequenced: peripheral blood. The nucleotide sequence is TGTGCCAGCACCCCCAGGGGGACAGGGTCCTACGAGCAGTACTTC. Its product reads: CASTPRGTGSYEQYF.